The 14 T cell receptor beta chains presented below share a single source sample, sequenced in a study of CD8+ T cells in alopecia areata. Once RNA had been extracted, it was reverse transcribed into cDNA to act as the sequencing template. This table comes from immunoSEQ multiplex PCR, and its TCRdb copy is limited to in-frame clones, with some not included. The sample has approximately 150,000 clones, less than 75% seen once. Sequencing input: CD8+ T cells sorted from blood. These TCRs come from a human donor in good health.

The rearrangement joins TRBV6-5 to TRBJ2-5, with a possible D match to TRBD2 (5 bases). Trimming took 5 bases from V and 5 from J, leaving 18 bases between them. This CDR3 comprises 15 residues. CDR1 and CDR2 from the germline V gene are MNHEY and SVGAGI. The CDR3 coding sequence is TGTGCCAGCAGTCCCCTCGTTCCCCCGGGGGAGACCCAGTACTTC. Translating it yields CASSPLVPPGETQYF.

The chain carries TRBV29-1 and TRBJ2-1; 8 nucleotides align to TRBD2. The CDR3 has 17 amino acids. After removal of 5 bases from V and 7 bases from J, the junction contained 19 bases not matched to a gene. Germline V lookup: CDR1 SQVTM, CDR2 ANQGSEA. This chain's CDR3 is CSVSERESLHSLNEQFF. The CDR3 bases are TGCAGCGTTTCCGAGCGGGAGTCACTCCATTCGCTTAATGAGCAGTTCTTC.

The rearrangement joins TRBV5-6 to TRBJ2-7; 8 bases map to TRBD2. The ends lost 3 bases at V and 4 bases at J; junction bases unmatched: 6. Germline CDR1 SGHDT, CDR2 YYEEEE. This CDR3 contains 14 residues. The CDR3 nucleotides are TGTGCCAGCAGCTCCGGGACTAGTACTTACGAGCAGTACTTC. It encodes CASSSGTSTYEQYF.

This clone was seen once. This chain joins TRBV19 and TRBJ1-1, with no clear D. The germline CDR1 and CDR2 sequences are LNHDA and SQIVND (reference sequence). This CDR3 has 15 residues. The germline V and J ends were trimmed by 1 base and 0 bases, with 9 bases remaining between them. CDR3 in DNA: TGTGCCAGTAGTATAGGCCTAAATATGAACACTGAAGCTTTCTTT. It encodes CASSIGLNMNTEAFF.

The J gene is TRBJ2-6, the V gene TRBV9; no definite D call. Trimming shortened V by 0 bases and J by 2 bases, and 9 bases separated the two germline ends. Germline assignment: CDR1 SGDLS and CDR2 YYNGEE. The CDR3 is 16 residues long. The CDR3 spells CASSVDSGPGANVLTF. In DNA form, the CDR3 reads TGTGCCAGCAGCGTAGATTCCGGGCCTGGGGCCAACGTCCTGACTTTC.

The rearrangement joins TRBV27 to TRBJ2-7; tentative D call: TRBD2 (5 bases). The CDR3 sequence is 14 residues long. Between the trimmed V and J ends, which lost 0 bases and 6 bases, there was a span of 12 bases. In germline, CDR1 is MNHEY, CDR2 SMNVEV (reference sequence). The CDR3 sequence: CASSLSGGSSEQYF. In nucleotides, the CDR3 is TGTGCCAGCAGTTTATCTGGTGGGAGTTCCGAGCAGTACTTC.

The V call is TRBV29-1, the J call TRBJ2-2, with D possibly TRBD1 on 6 matching bases. Trimming took off 2 bases at V and 3 bases at J, with 13 bases between the two ends. Germline CDR1 reads SQVTM; CDR2 reads ANQGSEA. CDR3 length: 15 amino acids. In DNA form, the CDR3 reads TGCAGCGTTGAATTGACCCAGGGGCACACCGGGGAGCTGTTTTTT. It specifies CSVELTQGHTGELFF.

This chain uses TRBV5-1 with TRBJ2-1; D perhaps matches TRBD2 (6 bases). The germline V gene has CDR1 SGHRS and CDR2 YFSETQ. This CDR3 has 16 residues. With 3 bases removed from V and 0 bases from J, the gap between germline ends came to 13 bases. CDR3 in amino acids: CASSYTGLSSYNEQFF. CDR3 DNA: TGCGCCAGCAGCTACACGGGACTCAGCTCCTACAATGAGCAGTTCTTC.

The chain couples TRBV27 to TRBJ2-7; a weak D match, TRBD2 (5 bases). With 1 base removed from V and 3 bases from J, the gap between germline ends came to 13 bases. The germline gives CDR1 MNHEY, CDR2 SMNVEV (reference sequence). This CDR3 comprises 15 residues. In nucleotides, the CDR3 is TGTGCCAGCAGTTTATTTGGGGTCGGGAACTACGAGCAGTACTTC. Protein: CASSLFGVGNYEQYF.

This clone showed up many times. The rearrangement links TRBV6-4 to TRBJ1-1; D gene uncertain. CDR1 and CDR2 (germline): MRHNA, SNTAGT. This CDR3 has 13 residues. V was trimmed by 6 bases and J by 2 bases, leaving 10 bases between them. CDR3 region: CASRGSENTEAFF. The CDR3 DNA follows: TGTGCCAGCAGGGGGTCAGAAAACACTGAAGCTTTCTTT.

To note about this clone: One base away lies a much larger clone, so this may be a sequencing read error. This sequence joins TRBV5-6 and TRBJ2-1; D is unresolved. Trimming stripped 0 bases from V and 8 bases from J, with 3 bases between. The germline gives CDR1 SGHDT, CDR2 YYEEEE. There are 11 residues in the CDR3. As DNA, the CDR3 is TGTGCCAGCAGCTTGGGCTATGAGCAGTTCTTC. Residues: CASSLGYEQFF. Based on the CDR3 plus reference TRBV5-6 and TRBJ2-1, the full variable domain is DAGVTQSPTHLIKTRGQQVTLRCSPKSGHDTVSWYQQALGQGPQFIFQYYEEEERQRGNFPDRFSGHQFPNYSSELNVNALLLGDSALYLCASSLGYEQFFGPGTRLTVL.

The chain has TRBV29-1 and TRBJ1-1; perhaps TRBD1 as D (5 bases). There are 13 residues in the CDR3. V shed 4 bases and J shed 3 bases, with 12 bases lying between them. Per germline, CDR1 SQVTM and CDR2 ANQGSEA. The CDR3 coding sequence is TGCAGCGTTGTAGTGGGCAGGGACACTGAAGCTTTCTTT. This encodes CSVVVGRDTEAFF.

A remark on this clone: Possible read error: a much larger clone is one base away. The chain joins TRBV11-2 to TRBJ2-5; D unresolved. This CDR3 spans 11 amino acids. V shed 3 bases and J shed 3 bases, with 2 bases lying between them. From germline, CDR1 is SGHAT and CDR2 FQNNGV. CDR3 in DNA: TGTGCCAGCAGCTTTGAAGAGACCCAGTACTTC. Its protein product is CASSFEETQYF. Using reference TRBV11-2 and TRBJ2-5 for the parts outside the CDR3, the full variable domain is EAGVAQSPRYKIIEKRQSVAFWCNPISGHATLYWYQQILGQGPKLLIQFQNNGVVDDSQLPKDRFSAERLKGVDSTLKIQPAKLEDSAVYLCASSFEETQYFGPGTRLLVL.

A few counts support this clone. CDR3 protein: CASSPLMGVRSTDTQYF. The DNA of the CDR3 is TGTGCCAGCAGCCCATTGATGGGGGTTAGGAGCACAGATACGCAGTATTTT. The rearrangement uses TRBV5-6 and TRBJ2-3; D may be TRBD1 or TRBD2 (5 bases each). The CDR3 sequence is 17 residues long. The ends were cut back, 4 bases at V and 0 bases at J, with 18 bases in the middle. CDR1 and CDR2 from the germline V gene are SGHDT and YYEEEE.